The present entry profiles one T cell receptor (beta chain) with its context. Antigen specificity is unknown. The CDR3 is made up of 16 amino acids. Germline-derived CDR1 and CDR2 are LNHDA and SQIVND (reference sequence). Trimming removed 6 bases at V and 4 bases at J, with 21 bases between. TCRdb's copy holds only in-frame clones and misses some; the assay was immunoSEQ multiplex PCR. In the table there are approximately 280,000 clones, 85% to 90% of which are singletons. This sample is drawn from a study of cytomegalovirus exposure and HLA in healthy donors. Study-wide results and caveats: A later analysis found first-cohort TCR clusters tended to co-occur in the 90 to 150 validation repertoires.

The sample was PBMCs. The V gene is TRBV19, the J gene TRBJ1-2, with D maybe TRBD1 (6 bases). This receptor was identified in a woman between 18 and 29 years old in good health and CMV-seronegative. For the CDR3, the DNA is TGTGCCAGTAGGCCAAGAGACAGGCGCGTCTTCTATGGCTACACCTTC. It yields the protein CASRPRDRRVFYGYTF.